This TCR beta chain was profiled in a study of T-cell memory formation after mild COVID-19. TCRdb independently ran MiXCR on the 5' RACE reads; one entry per CDR3 protein. Of fewer than 650,000 distinct CDR3 sequences listed, 15% to 20% were seen once; the top ten hold roughly 8%. Study conclusions and caveats: Most CD4+ clones that shrank were in CM and EM, while CD8+ ones turned up in EMRA. Clones shrinking from day 15 to 85 showed even CD4/CD8 mixes; later expanders tilted CD4+.

This clonotype was observed a handful of times. What it recognizes is unknown. This sequence originates from an adult woman who had mild COVID-19 (a few samples of this study predate the infection). Cell type and time point are not known. Sequencing used PBMCs or a T cell subset sorted from them (not recorded which).

In DNA form, the CDR3 reads TGTGCCAGCAGTTACTGGTCAGGAGCCTACGAGCAGTACTTC. It translates to CASSYWSGAYEQYF. This chain connects TRBV6-2 or TRBV6-3 to TRBJ2-7; D is unclear. Germline V gene lookup returns CDR1 MNHEY and CDR2 SVGEGT. The CDR3 loop spans 14 amino acids. V shed 1 base and J shed 2 bases, with 9 bases lying between them.